These 15 T cell receptor beta chains share one sample of origin, sequenced in a study of T cell responses to AZD1222 COVID-19 vaccine. Clones were sequenced by immunoSEQ multiplex PCR, and TCRdb holds only the in-frame ones, with some missing. This sample carries approximately 100,000 clones, about 88% of them seen once, and the ten largest clones take about 3.7%. Sample: peripheral blood, taken on day 0 of AZD1222 vaccination. These receptors came from an adult in good health.

The rearrangement uses TRBV5-4 and TRBJ1-1; D is ambiguous. V shed 4 bases and J shed 0 bases, with 19 bases lying between them. Looked up from germline, CDR1 is SGHNT and CDR2 is YYREEE (reference sequence). The CDR3 length is 17 residues. The CDR3 region is CASSRDVVFSMNTEAFF. The CDR3 bases are TGTGCCAGCAGCCGGGATGTGGTCTTCAGCATGAACACTGAAGCTTTCTTT.

This chain connects TRBV4-1 to TRBJ2-3; TRBD1 matches at 9 bases. This CDR3 comprises 15 residues. Unmatched junction bases numbered 5, after V lost 3 bases and J lost 4 bases. Per the germline V gene, CDR1 is MGHRA and CDR2 is YSYEKL. CDR3 amino acids: CASSQTGTGSDTQYF. The CDR3 nucleotides are TGCGCCAGCAGCCAGACCGGGACAGGGTCAGATACGCAGTATTTT.

V is TRBV12-5 and J is TRBJ1-1, with D possibly being TRBD1 (6 bases). The V end was cut by 1 base, the J end by 5 bases, with 14 bases between. The CDR3 length is 15 residues. From germline, CDR1 is LGHNT and CDR2 FRNRAP. The CDR3 sequence: CASGLAGGRRTEAFF. The CDR3, as DNA: TGTGCTAGTGGTTTGGCGGGGGGGCGCCGGACTGAAGCTTTCTTT.

This sequence joins TRBV27 and TRBJ1-2, with 7 nucleotides matching TRBD1. Trimming at V came to 2 bases and at J to 1 base, leaving 4 bases not matched to a gene. Germline assignment: CDR1 MNHEY and CDR2 SMNVEV (reference sequence). The CDR3 consists of 15 residues. The CDR3 region has the DNA TGTGCCAGCAGTTTAAGGGGGACAGTTAACTATGGCTACACCTTC. It encodes CASSLRGTVNYGYTF.

The table lists this clone with a count of one. The chain recombines TRBV28 with TRBJ2-2; 7 positions agree with TRBD1. The CDR3 has 14 amino acids. The germline V gene encodes CDR1 MDHEN and CDR2 SYDVKM. The trim removed 8 bases at V and 4 bases at J, leaving 7 bases unmatched. CDR3 protein: CASHRGQGTGELFF. CDR3 in DNA: TGTGCCAGCCATAGGGGGCAGGGCACCGGGGAGCTGTTTTTT.

This chain joins TRBV6-5 and TRBJ2-3; a possible D gene is TRBD1 (6 bases). This CDR3 has 15 residues. The germline V gene has CDR1 MNHEY and CDR2 SVGAGI. V was trimmed by 10 bases and J by 5 bases, leaving 22 bases between them. This chain's CDR3 is CATLQGASRGDTQYF. CDR3 sequence (DNA): TGTGCCACCCTACAGGGCGCCTCTCGGGGAGATACGCAGTATTTT.

The CDR3 nucleotides read TGTGCCAGCAGCTCAAACAGGAGTCCTTACAATGAGCAGTTCTTC. Amino acids: CASSSNRSPYNEQFF. This rearrangement joins TRBV7-9 to TRBJ2-1; possibly TRBD1 for D (5 bases). The V gene's germline CDR1 is SEHNR and CDR2 FQNEAQ (reference sequence). Trimming removed 4 bases at V and 4 bases at J, with 14 bases between. This CDR3 region has 15 residues. Filled out from reference TRBV7-9 and TRBJ2-1, the complete variable domain reads DTGVSQNPRHKITKRGQNVTFRCDPISEHNRLYWYRQTLGQGPEFLTYFQNEAQLEKSRLLSDRFSAERPKGSFSTLEIQRTEQGDSAMYLCASSSNRSPYNEQFFGPGTRLTVL.

The chain recombines TRBV3-1 (or the pseudogene TRBV3-2) with TRBJ2-3; TRBD1 matches at 8 bases. Germline trimming cut 5 bases from V and 2 bases from J; bases unmatched to any gene: 9. The germline V gene has CDR1 LGHDT and CDR2 YNNKEL (reference sequence). The CDR3 contains 16 residues. CDR3 amino acids: CASSKGQGSLTDTQYF. In DNA, the CDR3 is TGTGCCAGCAGCAAAGGACAGGGATCTCTCACAGATACGCAGTATTTT.

The rearrangement uses TRBV6-5 and TRBJ2-1; 10 nucleotides agree with TRBD1. CDR1 and CDR2 from the germline V gene are MNHEY and SVGAGI. With V trimmed by 7 bases and J by 14 bases, 2 bases remained unmatched. This CDR3 comprises 10 residues. The CDR3 protein is CASIGTGEFF. CDR3 nucleotides: TGTGCCAGCATTGGGACAGGGGAGTTCTTC.

The chain links TRBV6-2 or TRBV6-3 to TRBJ1-1; D may be TRBD1 (5 bases). This CDR3 has 12 amino acids. With 5 bases removed from V and 5 bases from J, the gap between germline ends came to 9 bases. Per the germline V gene, CDR1 is MNHEY and CDR2 is SVGEGT. The CDR3 loop is CASSPKGTEAFF. As DNA, the CDR3 is TGTGCCAGCAGTCCCAAGGGGACTGAAGCTTTCTTT.

The chain combines TRBV11-2 with TRBJ2-7, with D possibly being TRBD1 or TRBD2 (7 bases each). V dropped 1 base and J dropped 7 bases, with 14 bases sitting between them. The germline CDR1 and CDR2 sequences are SGHAT and FQNNGV. This CDR3 has 14 residues. The CDR3 reads CASSLGYRGGEQYF. CDR3 nucleotides: TGTGCCAGCAGCTTAGGCTACAGGGGAGGGGAGCAGTACTTC.

V gene TRBV28 combines with J gene TRBJ2-3, with D possibly matching TRBD2 (7 bases). The germline CDR1 and CDR2 sequences are MDHEN and SYDVKM. V gave up 5 bases and J gave up 0 bases, with 15 bases separating them. This CDR3 spans 16 amino acids. The CDR3 region is CASSPRGGTSTDTQYF. CDR3 nucleotide sequence: TGTGCCAGCAGTCCTAGGGGGGGGACTAGCACAGATACGCAGTATTTT.

This chain's CDR3 is CASSLGSNVGSYNEQFF. The CDR3 nucleotides are TGTGCCAGCAGCTTAGGCTCTAATGTGGGTTCCTACAATGAGCAGTTCTTC. V gene TRBV13 combines with J gene TRBJ2-1; unclear D gene. This CDR3 has 17 residues. V gave up 0 bases and J gave up 1 base, with 13 bases separating them. Germline CDR1 reads PRHDT; CDR2 reads FYEKMQ (reference sequence).

The chain links TRBV19 to TRBJ1-5; D might be TRBD1 (5 bases). The CDR3 loop spans 16 amino acids. The germline V gene has CDR1 LNHDA and CDR2 SQIVND (reference sequence). Trimming cost V 5 bases and J 3 bases, with 17 bases left between them. The CDR3 sequence: CASSDRDQRNNQPQHF. The DNA of the CDR3 is TGTGCCAGTAGTGACCGGGACCAGAGGAACAATCAGCCCCAGCATTTT.

The genes are TRBV19 and TRBJ2-6; 9 bases align to TRBD1. Trimming removed 6 bases from V and 2 bases from J; junction bases left unmatched: 14. Per germline, CDR1 LNHDA and CDR2 SQIVND (reference sequence). The CDR3 has 19 amino acids. In DNA, the CDR3 is TGTGCCAGTAGCGGAGCCGGGGACAGGGTAGTTCCTGGGGCCAACGTCCTGACTTTC. It yields the protein CASSGAGDRVVPGANVLTF.